The source of this T cell receptor (beta chain) is a study of monozygotic twins with inflammatory bowel disease. Overall study results and limits: IBD patients exhibited fewer clonotypes shared with other individuals than healthy twins, particularly with disease activity. Repertoire similarity did not separate concordant from discordant twins, possibly from limited power. It was in IBD patients that TCRbeta diversity (inverse Simpson) was lower than in healthy co-twins.

TCRdb reprocessed the 5' RACE reads and keeps a single row for each CDR3 protein, giving no DNA. Its clone listing holds around 100,000 distinct CDR3 sequences. A word on this clonotype: Its antigen is not identified.

Per germline, CDR1 LGHDT and CDR2 YNNKEL (reference sequence). The CDR3 contains 15 residues. Material: blood. This clonotype was obtained from a human donor with ulcerative colitis or Crohn's disease, or a healthy co-twin of an affected twin (not recorded which). The V and J genes are TRBV3-1 and TRBJ2-3; TCRdb designates TRBD2, a call that cannot be tested without DNA. The CDR3 spells CASSQDYERVGTQYF.